The 26 T cell receptor beta chains reported below all come from one sample, sequenced in a study of T cell responses to AZD1222 COVID-19 vaccine. The table came from immunoSEQ multiplex PCR; TCRdb's copy has only in-frame clones and leaves some out. Altogether 100,000 or so clones are present, nearly 90% being singletons, with the ten largest covering approximately 45%. The material sequenced was peripheral blood, taken 28 days after the second AZD1222 dose. These receptors originate from an adult who received the AZD1222 COVID-19 vaccine.

The CDR3 loop reads CASSQEGLAGTSEQYF. The CDR3 nucleotides read TGCGCCAGCAGCCAAGAGGGACTAGCGGGAACGAGCGAGCAGTACTTC. The V call is TRBV4-1, the J call TRBJ2-7; 13 bases agree with TRBD2. The CDR3 has 16 amino acids. The J segment lost 6 bases and the V segment lost 0 bases, leaving 5 bases of the junction unmatched. Germline values: CDR1 MGHRA, CDR2 YSYEKL.

CDR3 nucleotide sequence: TGTGCCAGCAGCCTAGGGGGGTTTAGCACTGAAGCTTTCTTT. It codes for CASSLGGFSTEAFF. The J gene is TRBJ1-1, the V gene TRBV11-2; the D gene is possibly TRBD1 (6 bases). V shed 5 bases and J shed 4 bases, with 14 bases lying between them. The CDR3 contains 14 residues. Germline V lookup: CDR1 SGHAT, CDR2 FQNNGV.

The gene calls are TRBV11-2 and TRBJ2-2; no firm D call. V was shortened by 4 bases and J by 3 bases, with 9 bases between the two germline ends. Germline V gene lookup returns CDR1 SGHAT and CDR2 FQNNGV. The CDR3 has 14 residues. In nucleotides, the CDR3 is TGTGCCAGCAGCTCTAAAGCATACACCGGGGAGCTGTTTTTT. It yields the protein CASSSKAYTGELFF.

The genes are TRBV27 and TRBJ1-1, with D perhaps TRBD1 (6 bases). V was cut by 5 bases and J by 0 bases, with 13 bases left in between. The CDR3 totals 15 residues. CDR1 and CDR2 from the germline V gene are MNHEY and SMNVEV (reference sequence). The DNA for the CDR3 is TGTGCCAGCAGTCTGCGGACAGAAATGAACACTGAAGCTTTCTTT. Amino acid sequence: CASSLRTEMNTEAFF.

The genes are TRBV19 and TRBJ2-1; 12 nucleotides match TRBD2. Germline assignment: CDR1 LNHDA and CDR2 SQIVND (reference sequence). V shed 5 bases and J 7 bases; nucleotides not matched to a gene: 15. CDR3 length: 18 residues. This CDR3 is CASSPSSTSGRRWNEQFF. CDR3 DNA: TGTGCCAGTAGTCCGTCCTCGACTAGCGGGAGAAGATGGAATGAGCAGTTCTTC.

This chain joins TRBV27 and TRBJ1-1, with D unresolved. Looked up from germline, CDR1 is MNHEY and CDR2 is SMNVEV (reference sequence). The CDR3 length is 12 residues. Trimming pared 4 bases from V and 6 bases from J, leaving 9 bases between. CDR3 protein: CASSSFTAEAFF. CDR3 DNA: TGTGCCAGCAGTTCGTTCACTGCTGAAGCTTTCTTT.

This clone was seen a few times. The rearrangement links TRBV2 to TRBJ2-1; 10 bases line up with TRBD1. V was clipped by 7 bases and J by 8 bases; unmatched bases: 5. Germline CDR1 and CDR2: SNHLY and FYNNEI. The CDR3 totals 13 residues. For the CDR3, the DNA is TGTGCCAGCATTGGGACAGGGGTCGATGAGCAGTTCTTC. This sequence encodes CASIGTGVDEQFF.

The chain uses TRBV5-1 and TRBJ1-2; D not resolved. Per the germline V gene, CDR1 is SGHRS and CDR2 is YFSETQ. Trimming shortened V by 0 bases and J by 6 bases, and 9 bases separated the two germline ends. The CDR3 has 13 amino acids. For the CDR3, the DNA is TGCGCCAGCAGCTTGGACGGAGTGGATGGCTACACCTTC. It codes for CASSLDGVDGYTF.

This clone was counted once. The chain recombines TRBV28 with TRBJ2-2; D may match TRBD1 or TRBD2 (5 bases each). Germline V gene sequence: CDR1 MDHEN, CDR2 SYDVKM. The germline V and J ends were trimmed by 7 bases and 8 bases, with 11 bases remaining between them. CDR3 length: 12 amino acids. CDR3: CASTVGRGELFF. The CDR3, as DNA: TGTGCCAGCACCGTGGGACGGGGGGAGCTGTTTTTT.

This clone was counted once. V and J are TRBV27 and TRBJ2-2; 11 bases are shared with TRBD2. V was pared by 2 bases and J by 0 bases, with 5 bases of the junction left unmatched. The CDR3 runs to 18 residues. Germline V CDR1 and CDR2: MNHEY, SMNVEV (reference sequence). CDR3 DNA: TGTGCCAGCAGTTTAGGGACTAGCGGTAAACCGAACACCGGGGAGCTGTTTTTT. Its protein is CASSLGTSGKPNTGELFF.

The chain has TRBV28 and TRBJ1-2, with D unclear. The CDR3 consists of 12 residues. The germline V and J ends were trimmed by 7 bases and 5 bases, with 11 bases remaining between them. Per germline, CDR1 MDHEN and CDR2 SYDVKM. CDR3 in amino acids: CASNSIGYGYTF. The DNA for the CDR3 is TGTGCCAGCAATAGCATTGGATATGGCTACACCTTC.

In its sample, this clone was seen once. The rearrangement links TRBV4-2 to TRBJ2-5, with D possibly TRBD2 on 6 matching bases. This CDR3 is 11 amino acids long. Germline V CDR1 and CDR2: LGHNA, YNFKEQ. Deletions cut 4 bases from V and 11 bases from J, with 11 bases between. The CDR3 loop is CASSPGTLQYF. DNA of the CDR3: TGTGCCAGCAGCCCCGGGACTCTGCAGTACTTC.

This rearrangement joins TRBV7-9 to TRBJ1-2, with 11 bases identical to TRBD1. Trimming at V came to 6 bases and at J to 4 bases, leaving 7 bases not matched to a gene. From germline, CDR1 is SEHNR and CDR2 FQNEAQ (reference sequence). This CDR3 is 15 amino acids long. The chain's CDR3 is CASSSGTGGVYGYTF. The CDR3 DNA sequence: TGTGCCAGCAGTTCTGGGACAGGGGGAGTCTATGGCTACACCTTC.

The genes are TRBV5-6 and TRBJ1-1, with D perhaps matching TRBD1 (6 bases). Looked up from germline, CDR1 is SGHDT and CDR2 is YYEEEE. The CDR3 extends over 13 amino acids. Trimming took 5 bases from V and 7 from J, leaving 15 bases between them. The CDR3 bases are TGTGCCAGCAGGGGGGAGGGGGACGGTGAAGCTTTCTTT. Its protein product is CASRGEGDGEAFF.

This chain connects TRBV11-3 to TRBJ2-2; D call uncertain. CDR3 length: 14 amino acids. The germline V gene encodes CDR1 SGHNT and CDR2 YENEEA. Deletions cut 4 bases from V and 5 bases from J, with 11 bases between. CDR3 sequence: CASSSVDTTGELFF. The CDR3, as DNA: TGTGCCAGCAGCTCCGTTGATACAACCGGGGAGCTGTTTTTT.

V usage is TRBV5-1 and J usage is TRBJ2-5; D not certain. Trimming cost V 0 bases and J 2 bases, with 8 bases left between them. The CDR3 runs 14 residues. The germline CDR1 and CDR2 sequences are SGHRS and YFSETQ. The CDR3 bases are TGCGCCAGCAGCTTGGACGCTGTACAAGAGACCCAGTACTTC. Protein product: CASSLDAVQETQYF.

The chain employs TRBV19 and TRBJ1-4, with a possible D match to TRBD1 (6 bases). The ends were cut back, 5 bases at V and 8 bases at J, with 12 bases in the middle. Germline loops: CDR1 LNHDA, CDR2 SQIVND (reference sequence). This CDR3 is built from 13 residues. The CDR3 loop is CASSARGGEKLFF. Written as DNA, the CDR3 is TGTGCCAGTAGTGCCCGGGGGGGCGAAAAACTGTTTTTT.

The chain recombines TRBV5-5 with TRBJ2-5, with D possibly being TRBD2 (5 bases). The CDR3 extends over 15 amino acids. Per the germline V gene, CDR1 is SGHKS and CDR2 is YYEKEE (reference sequence). V lost 1 base and J 0 bases, leaving 10 bases between the germline ends. CDR3 sequence: CASSLLTTNQETQYF. CDR3 bases: TGTGCCAGCAGCTTGCTGACTACAAACCAAGAGACCCAGTACTTC. Full variable domain (rest looked up from reference TRBV5-5 and TRBJ2-5): DAGVTQSPTHLIKTRGQQVTLRCSPISGHKSVSWYQQVLGQGPQFIFQYYEKEERGRGNFPDRFSARQFPNYSSELNVNALLLGDSALYLCASSLLTTNQETQYFGPGTRLLVL.

The J gene is TRBJ2-7, the V gene TRBV19; tentative D call: TRBD2 (6 bases). V gave up 3 bases and J gave up 4 bases, with 13 bases separating them. Germline CDR1 and CDR2: LNHDA and SQIVND (reference sequence). This CDR3 is 14 amino acids long. The CDR3 spells CASSIGGWEYEQYF. The CDR3 bases are TGTGCCAGTAGTATTGGAGGGTGGGAATACGAGCAGTACTTC.

J is TRBJ2-3 and V is TRBV28; the match to TRBD2 covers 10 bases. V was clipped by 2 bases and J by 3 bases; unmatched bases: 11. Germline assignment: CDR1 MDHEN and CDR2 SYDVKM. The CDR3 totals 18 residues. CDR3 bases: TGTGCCAGCAGTTTAGAGGGATGGCTAGCGGGAGAAACAGATACGCAGTATTTT. This codes for CASSLEGWLAGETDTQYF.

J is TRBJ2-6 and V is TRBV28; no clear D gene. V lost 4 bases and J 0 bases, leaving 10 bases between the germline ends. There are 16 residues in the CDR3. CDR1 and CDR2 from the germline V gene are MDHEN and SYDVKM. The CDR3 region has the DNA TGTGCCAGCAGTTCCCCTCGCGGCTCTGGGGCCAACGTCCTGACTTTC. This translates into CASSSPRGSGANVLTF.

In its sample, this clone was seen once. The chain uses TRBV6-5 and TRBJ1-2; D gene ambiguous. Per the germline V gene, CDR1 is MNHEY and CDR2 is SVGAGI. Trimming took off 2 bases at V and 3 bases at J, with 4 bases between the two ends. This CDR3 spans 12 amino acids. The CDR3 region is CASSYMDYGYTF. Written as DNA, the CDR3 is TGTGCCAGCAGTTACATGGACTATGGCTACACCTTC.

V gene TRBV4-2 combines with J gene TRBJ2-4; TRBD1 might be the D (5 bases). The CDR3 is 16 amino acids. Trimming cost V 0 bases and J 5 bases, with 14 bases left between them. CDR1 is LGHNA and CDR2 is YNFKEQ in the germline V gene. CDR3 bases: TGTGCCAGCAGCCAAGATGCAGGGAACCGGCAAAACATTCAGTACTTC. Translating gives CASSQDAGNRQNIQYF.

The chain is built from TRBV18 and TRBJ1-1; D is unresolved. The CDR3 is 15 amino acids. CDR1 and CDR2 from the germline V gene are KGHSH and LQKENI. V lost 3 bases and J lost 1, with 12 bases in between. CDR3 sequence reads: CASSPREGPNTEAFF. The DNA of the CDR3 is TGTGCCAGCTCACCCAGAGAAGGTCCGAACACTGAAGCTTTCTTT.

This chain joins TRBV7-3 and TRBJ1-4; possible D gene TRBD1, 6 bases. Germline V gene lookup returns CDR1 SGHTA and CDR2 FQGTGA. Trimming left V 3 bases short and J 7 bases short, with 12 bases between. The CDR3 is 14 residues long. Here the CDR3 DNA reads TGTGCCAGCAGCTTTGGAGGGGGAGGTGAAAAACTGTTTTTT. Amino acids: CASSFGGGGEKLFF. The variable domain in full, with the rest retrieved from reference TRBV7-3 and TRBJ1-4, is GAGVSQTPSNKVTEKGKYVELRCDPISGHTALYWYRQSLGQGPEFLIYFQGTGAADDSGLPNDRFFAVRPEGSVSTLKIQRTERGDSAVYLCASSFGGGGEKLFFGSGTQLSVL.

J is TRBJ2-1 and V is TRBV28, with 11 bases matching TRBD1. This CDR3 contains 16 residues. Germline assignment: CDR1 MDHEN and CDR2 SYDVKM. V lost 1 base, J lost 6 bases, and 5 bases stayed unmatched. The CDR3 DNA sequence: TGTGCCAGCAGTTTATTGAGGGACAGGGGGGGCAATGAGCAGTTCTTC. Translated, it gives CASSLLRDRGGNEQFF.